This T cell receptor beta chain was documented in a study of CD8 T cells in ankylosing spondylitis. Whole-study findings and limits: Prior work had noted some motif variants in reactive arthritis blood and synovial fluid. A TCR beta motif made of fewer than 10 highly homologous variants seemed typical of ankylosing spondylitis blood.

Notes on this clonotype: Its target is not known.

TCRdb reprocessed the 5' RACE reads with MiXCR, giving one entry per CDR3 protein. In the table there are some 140,000 distinct CDR3 sequences, roughly 15% of which are singletons. Sequencing input: blood, either unsorted or a sorted T cell fraction (not recorded which). This TCR was recovered from a male donor with ankylosing spondylitis.

DNA for the CDR3: TGTGCCAGCAGCGTCTCAGTCGCCACAGCCAAATCCTACAATGAGCAGTTCTTC. Its translation: CASSVSVATAKSYNEQFF. The V gene is TRBV9, the J gene TRBJ2-1; unclear D gene. CDR3 size: 18 residues. The V end lost 2 bases, the J end lost 1 base, and 19 bases lay between the germline ends. Germline CDR1 reads SGDLS; CDR2 reads YYNGEE.